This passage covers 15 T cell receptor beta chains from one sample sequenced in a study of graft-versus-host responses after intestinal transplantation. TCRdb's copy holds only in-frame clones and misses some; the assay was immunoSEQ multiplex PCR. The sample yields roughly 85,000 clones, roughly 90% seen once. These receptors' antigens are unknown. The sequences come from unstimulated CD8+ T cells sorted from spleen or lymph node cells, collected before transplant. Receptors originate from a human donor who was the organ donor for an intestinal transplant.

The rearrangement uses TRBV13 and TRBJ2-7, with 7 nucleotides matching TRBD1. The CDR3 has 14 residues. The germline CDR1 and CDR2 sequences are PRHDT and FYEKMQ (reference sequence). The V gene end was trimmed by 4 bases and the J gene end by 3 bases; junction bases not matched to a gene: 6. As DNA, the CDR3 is TGTGCCAGCAGCTCCCGGGACAGCTACTACGAGCAGTACTTC. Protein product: CASSSRDSYYEQYF. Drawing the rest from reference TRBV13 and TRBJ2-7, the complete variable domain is AAGVIQSPRHLIKEKRETATLKCYPIPRHDTVYWYQQGPGQDPQFLISFYEKMQSDKGSIPDRFSAQQFSDYHSELNMSSLELGDSALYFCASSSRDSYYEQYFGPGTRLTVT.

CDR3: CASSVGLGQPQHF. CDR3 bases: TGTGCCAGCAGCGTAGGGTTGGGCCAGCCCCAGCATTTT. The V and J genes are TRBV9 and TRBJ1-5; no reliable D call. The germline V gene has CDR1 SGDLS and CDR2 YYNGEE. Trimming removed 0 bases from V and 7 bases from J, with 8 bases in between. CDR3 size: 13 residues.

The CDR3 DNA is TGTGCCAGTAGTATGGTGCCTAGCGGCAATGAGCAGTTCTTC. Translated: CASSMVPSGNEQFF. V is TRBV19 and J is TRBJ2-1; 7 bases are shared with TRBD2. The CDR3 runs to 14 residues. Germline CDR1 reads LNHDA; CDR2 reads SQIVND (reference sequence). Losses at the gene ends were 3 bases for V and 6 bases for J; bases not matched to a gene: 5.

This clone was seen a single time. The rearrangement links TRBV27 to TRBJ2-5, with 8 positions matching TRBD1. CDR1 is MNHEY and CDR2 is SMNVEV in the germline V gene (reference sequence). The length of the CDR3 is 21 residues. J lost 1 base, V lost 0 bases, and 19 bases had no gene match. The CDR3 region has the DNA TGTGCCAGCAGTTTATCCCCCCGGCGCAGGGGGCTCTTAGTGGTCCAAGAGACCCAGTACTTC. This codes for CASSLSPRRRGLLVVQETQYF.

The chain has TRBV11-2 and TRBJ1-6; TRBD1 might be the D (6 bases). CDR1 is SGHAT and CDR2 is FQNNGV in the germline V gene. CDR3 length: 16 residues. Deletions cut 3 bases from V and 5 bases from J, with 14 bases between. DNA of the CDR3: TGTGCCAGCAGCTTTGACCCAGGGGCAAATAATTCACCCCTCCACTTT. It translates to CASSFDPGANNSPLHF.

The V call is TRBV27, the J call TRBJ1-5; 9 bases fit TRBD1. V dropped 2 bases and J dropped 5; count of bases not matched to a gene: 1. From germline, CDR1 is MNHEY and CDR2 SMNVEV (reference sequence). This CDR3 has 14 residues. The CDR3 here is CASSLRQGDQPQHF. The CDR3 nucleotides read TGTGCCAGCAGTTTACGACAGGGGGATCAGCCCCAGCATTTT.

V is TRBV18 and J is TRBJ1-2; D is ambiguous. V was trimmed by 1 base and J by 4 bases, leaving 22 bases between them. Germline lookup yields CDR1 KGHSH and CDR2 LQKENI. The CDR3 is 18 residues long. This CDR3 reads CASSPHVRPGTFSYGYTF. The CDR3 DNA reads TGTGCCAGCTCACCACATGTTCGACCGGGAACATTTTCCTATGGCTACACCTTC.

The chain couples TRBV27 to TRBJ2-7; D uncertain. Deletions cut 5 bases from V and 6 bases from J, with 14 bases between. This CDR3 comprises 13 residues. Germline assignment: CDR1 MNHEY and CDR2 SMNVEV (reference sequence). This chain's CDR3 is CASSPRVFREQYF. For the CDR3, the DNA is TGTGCCAGCAGTCCCCGGGTTTTCCGCGAGCAGTACTTC.

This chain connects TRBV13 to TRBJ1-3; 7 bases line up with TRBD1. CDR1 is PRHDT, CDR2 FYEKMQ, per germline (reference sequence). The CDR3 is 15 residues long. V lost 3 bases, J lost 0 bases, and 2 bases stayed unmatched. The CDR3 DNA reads TGTGCCAGCAGCTTGGGACAGCCCTCTGGAAACACCATATATTTT. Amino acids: CASSLGQPSGNTIYF.

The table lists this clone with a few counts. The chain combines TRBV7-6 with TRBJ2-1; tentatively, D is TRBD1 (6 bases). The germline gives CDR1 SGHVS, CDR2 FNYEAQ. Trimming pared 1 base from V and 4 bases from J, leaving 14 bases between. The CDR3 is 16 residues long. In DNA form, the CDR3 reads TGTGCCAGCAGCTTAGACAGGCAGGGGATATACAATGAGCAGTTCTTC. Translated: CASSLDRQGIYNEQFF.

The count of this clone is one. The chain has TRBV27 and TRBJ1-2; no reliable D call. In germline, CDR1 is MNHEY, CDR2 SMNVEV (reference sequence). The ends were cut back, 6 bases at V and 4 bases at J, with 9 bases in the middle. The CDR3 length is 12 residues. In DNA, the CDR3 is TGTGCCAGCAGCGACGGATCCTATGGCTACACCTTC. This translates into CASSDGSYGYTF.

In nucleotides, the CDR3 is TGTGCCAGCAGTCGGGGGGGGAATACGCAGTATTTT. Translation gives CASSRGGNTQYF. J is TRBJ2-3 and V is TRBV27; 8 nucleotides match TRBD2. V lost 5 bases to trimming and J lost 7 bases; unmatched junction nucleotides: 2. Germline V lookup: CDR1 MNHEY, CDR2 SMNVEV (reference sequence). This CDR3 is built from 12 residues.

This chain's CDR3 is CASSQEWLSGTEAFF. CDR3 nucleotide sequence: TGCGCCAGCAGCCAAGAATGGTTGTCAGGCACTGAAGCTTTCTTT. The chain is built from TRBV4-1 and TRBJ1-1; D not resolved. The CDR3 spans 15 residues. Germline assignment: CDR1 MGHRA and CDR2 YSYEKL. V dropped 0 bases and J dropped 4 bases, with 12 bases sitting between them.

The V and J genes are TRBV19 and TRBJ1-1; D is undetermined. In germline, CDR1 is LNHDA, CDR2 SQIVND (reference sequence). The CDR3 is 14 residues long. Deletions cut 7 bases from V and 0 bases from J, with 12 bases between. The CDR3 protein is CASIGMGLNTEAFF. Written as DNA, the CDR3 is TGTGCCAGTATAGGAATGGGATTGAACACTGAAGCTTTCTTT.

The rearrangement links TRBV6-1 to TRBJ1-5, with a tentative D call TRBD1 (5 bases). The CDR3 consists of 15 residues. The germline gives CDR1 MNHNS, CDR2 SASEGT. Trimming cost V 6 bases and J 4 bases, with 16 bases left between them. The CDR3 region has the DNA TGTGCCAGCAGCACTCTGGCGGGGGGGAATCAGCCCCAGCATTTT. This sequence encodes CASSTLAGGNQPQHF.